These 9 T cell receptor beta chains originate from one sample sequenced in a study of technical replicates of blood from a few donors. Sequenced by immunoSEQ multiplex PCR; TCRdb stores in-frame clones only, minus some. Among some 62,000 clones listed, about 89% were seen once. What was sequenced was PBMCs. Receptor source: a human donor in good health. Some clones in this sample may be carry-over from other donors' samples.

A few counts support this clone. The chain couples TRBV4-1 to TRBJ2-7, with D perhaps TRBD2 (6 bases). The ends were cut back, 0 bases at V and 2 bases at J, with 17 bases in the middle. The CDR3 has 17 amino acids. In germline, CDR1 is MGHRA, CDR2 YSYEKL. CDR3 in amino acids: CASSQDRERSPPYEQYF. In nucleotides, the CDR3 is TGCGCCAGCAGCCAAGATCGGGAGAGGTCCCCCCCCTACGAGCAGTACTTC.

This clone appeared a few times. The V gene is TRBV7-6, the J gene TRBJ2-3; 7 nucleotides match TRBD2. The ends lost 3 bases at V and 2 bases at J; junction bases unmatched: 11. CDR3 length equals 17 residues. CDR1 and CDR2 from the germline V gene are SGHVS and FNYEAQ. CDR3 nucleotide sequence: TGTGCCAGCAGCTTTAGGACGAAGCGGGGATTCACAGATACGCAGTATTTT. It encodes CASSFRTKRGFTDTQYF.

This sequence joins TRBV21-1 and TRBJ2-1; TRBD2 reflects the table's D call only, with no check against the DNA. TRBV21-1 is classified as a pseudogene. This CDR3 has 18 residues. The CDR3 DNA reads TGTGCCAGCAGGAAAGAGGGGACTAGCGGGGGGGCCTACAATGAGCAGTTCTTC. Translated, it gives CASRKEGTSGGAYNEQFF.

This chain links TRBV14 with TRBJ2-2, with 9 bases aligning to TRBD2. The J segment lost 6 bases and the V segment lost 7 bases, leaving 3 bases of the junction unmatched. This CDR3 has 13 amino acids. CDR1 is SGHDN, CDR2 FVKESK, per germline. In DNA form, the CDR3 reads TGTGCCAGCACCCGACTAGCGGCCGGGGAGCTGTTTTTT. This codes for CASTRLAAGELFF.

The chain combines TRBV4-3 with TRBJ2-7; 10 bases are a match to TRBD2. With V trimmed by 0 bases and J by 1 base, 6 bases remained unmatched. This CDR3 contains 17 residues. From germline, CDR1 is LGHNA and CDR2 YSLEER. This chain's CDR3 is CASSQDSKLAGSYEQYF. CDR3 nucleotide sequence: TGCGCCAGCAGCCAAGATTCAAAACTAGCGGGGTCCTACGAGCAGTACTTC.

The V and J genes are TRBV4-2 and TRBJ2-5; 11 positions match TRBD2. CDR1 and CDR2 from the germline V gene are LGHNA and YNFKEQ. This CDR3 is 16 amino acids long. Trimming took 4 bases from V and 1 from J; bases not matched to a gene: 5. This chain's CDR3 is CASSPYSGRAQETQYF. CDR3 DNA: TGTGCCAGCAGCCCTTATAGCGGGAGGGCCCAAGAGACCCAGTACTTC.

The chain uses TRBV4-1 and TRBJ2-7, with TRBD1 identical over 7 bases. CDR1 MGHRA and CDR2 YSYEKL come from the germline V gene. The CDR3 is made up of 14 amino acids. Trimming cost V 4 bases and J 1 base; bases outside gene matches: 4. CDR3 nucleotide sequence: TGCGCCAGCAGCCCGGGACAGAGTTCCTACGAGCAGTACTTC. Translating it yields CASSPGQSSYEQYF.

This clone was found a few times. V and J are TRBV18 and TRBJ1-1, with D perhaps TRBD1 (6 bases). CDR1 and CDR2 from the germline V gene are KGHSH and LQKENI. V was pared by 1 base and J by 4 bases, with 10 bases between. This CDR3 has 14 residues. Here the CDR3 reads CASSPRTGLTEAFF. The CDR3 DNA is TGTGCCAGCTCACCACGAACAGGGCTCACTGAAGCTTTCTTT.

This chain connects TRBV29-1 to TRBJ2-1, with TRBD2 as a possible D gene (6 bases). V lost 4 bases to trimming and J lost 10 bases, with 14 bases between them. CDR3 size: 12 residues. CDR1 and CDR2 from the germline V gene are SQVTM and ANQGSEA. CDR3 DNA: TGCAGCGTTGGCGGGGAGAGGAGGGAGCAGTTCTTC. Translating gives CSVGGERREQFF.